This is a list of T cell receptor beta chains from one sample in a study of patients and donors after allogeneic stem cell transplantation. From the RT-PCR reads, TCRdb called clonotypes with MiXCR, one entry per CDR3 protein. Counted here are 400,000 to 450,000 distinct CDR3 sequences, 16% occurring once; the ten biggest clones make up 7.2%. The sequencing input was blood, either unsorted or a sorted T cell fraction (not recorded which). These receptors were collected from a human donor who was either an allogeneic HSCT recipient or a stem cell or donor lymphocyte infusion donor (not recorded which). It is not recorded whose cells these are; they may come from a transplant donor. Each CDR3 is given with its conserved first and last residue. Fields, in order: V gene, clone size, D gene, J gene, CDR3 protein, CDR3 DNA. The D gene is left open where the match is weak. A clone size is listed for some rows: how often the clone was seen (once, few, many), or a class if it is expanded.

>TRBV29-1|NA|NA|TRBJ2-1
CSVAPAKAGSSYNEQFF
TGCAGCGTTGCACCGGCCAAAGCCGGCAGCTCCTACAATGAGCAGTTCTTC
>TRBV12-3/TRBV12-4|few|NA|TRBJ1-3
CASSPGGMSGNTIYF
TGTGCCAGCAGTCCAGGAGGCATGTCTGGAAACACCATATATTTT
>TRBV20-1|NA|NA|TRBJ1-6
CSARFLGQGDSPLHF
TGCAGTGCTAGATTCTTGGGGCAGGGCGATTCACCCCTCCACTTT
>TRBV5-6|NA|NA|TRBJ2-1
CASSLQNEQFF
TGTGCTAGCAGCTTGCAGAATGAGCAGTTCTTC
>TRBV7-2|few|TRBD1|TRBJ2-2
CASSYRGQRAGELFF
TGTGCCAGCAGCTACAGGGGGCAACGAGCCGGGGAGCTGTTTTTT
>TRBV11-2|NA|TRBD1|TRBJ2-7
CASSLGGTGLPGSSYEQYF
TGTGCCAGCAGCTTAGGCGGGACAGGGCTACCCGGGAGCTCCTACGAGCAGTACTTC
>TRBV6-2/TRBV6-3|NA|NA|TRBJ2-7
CASSYSQEIHEQYF
TGTGCCAGCAGTTACTCTCAAGAGATCCACGAGCAGTACTTC
>TRBV20-1|NA|TRBD2|TRBJ2-7
CSARWGGTYEQYF
TGCAGTGCTAGGTGGGGGGGGACCTACGAGCAGTACTTC
>TRBV30|few|NA|TRBJ2-7
CAWGTNSYEQYF
TGTGCCTGGGGGACAAACTCCTACGAGCAGTACTTC
>TRBV20-1|NA|NA|TRBJ1-1
CSCRWDGTEAFF
TGCAGCTGTCGGTGGGATGGGACTGAAGCTTTCTTT
>TRBV6-1|NA|NA|TRBJ1-5
CASSPSPGSRSNQPQHF
TGTGCCAGCAGTCCAAGTCCAGGGTCCCGTAGCAATCAGCCCCAGCATTTT
>TRBV5-5|many|NA|TRBJ2-3
CASSLWEAHTDTQYF
TGTGCCAGCAGCTTGTGGGAGGCCCATACAGATACGCAGTATTTT
>TRBV5-5|NA|TRBD2|TRBJ2-3
CASSLRTSGIEDTQYF
TGTGCCAGCAGCCTTCGGACTAGCGGGATTGAGGATACGCAGTATTTT
>TRBV19|few|NA|TRBJ1-5
CASSFTTGKGNQPQHF
TGTGCCAGTAGCTTCACAACAGGGAAGGGCAATCAGCCCCAGCATTTT
>TRBV12-3/TRBV12-4|once|TRBD1|TRBJ1-1
CASSPYPGQGLAEAFF
TGTGCCAGCAGCCCTTACCCAGGACAGGGTCTTGCTGAAGCTTTCTTT
>TRBV18|NA|TRBD1|TRBJ1-4
CASTYRQGNEKLFF
TGTGCCAGCACCTATCGACAGGGAAATGAAAAACTGTTTTTT
>TRBV4-1|NA|TRBD1|TRBJ2-3
CASSQDPSPGGTTDTQYF
TGCGCCAGCAGCCAAGATCCCTCTCCAGGGGGCACCACAGATACGCAGTATTTT
>TRBV12-3/TRBV12-4|few|TRBD1|TRBJ2-1
CASSPTGRKRSSYNEQFF
TGTGCCAGCAGTCCGACAGGGCGGAAGCGGAGCTCCTACAATGAGCAGTTCTTC
>TRBV6-1|few|TRBD1|TRBJ1-1
CASRPQGGGTEAFF
TGTGCCAGCAGGCCGCAGGGGGGGGGGACTGAAGCTTTCTTT
>TRBV4-1|NA|NA|TRBJ1-5
CASSYRDFNQPQHF
TGCGCCAGCAGCTACCGGGACTTCAATCAGCCCCAGCATTTT
>TRBV11-2|few|NA|TRBJ1-5
CASSPFWGQPQHF
TGTGCCAGCAGCCCCTTTTGGGGGCAGCCCCAGCATTTT
>TRBV7-2|NA|NA|TRBJ1-5
CASSADRHQPQHF
TGTGCCAGCAGCGCCGACAGGCATCAGCCCCAGCATTTT
>TRBV7-9|few|NA|TRBJ1-4
CASSLEGRGEKLFF
TGTGCCAGCAGCTTAGAGGGTAGAGGGGAAAAACTGTTTTTT
>TRBV5-1|few|NA|TRBJ2-2
CASSQQRVDTGELFF
TGCGCCAGCAGCCAACAGCGGGTGGACACCGGGGAGCTGTTTTTT
>TRBV12-3/TRBV12-4|NA|NA|TRBJ2-1
CASSLGQAEQFF
TGTGCCAGCAGTTTAGGACAGGCTGAGCAGTTCTTC
>TRBV7-9|few|NA|TRBJ1-5
CASSQDQPQHF
TGTGCCAGCAGCCAAGATCAGCCCCAGCATTTT
>TRBV30|NA|NA|TRBJ2-1
CAWGDLYNEQFF
TGTGCCTGGGGAGACTTATACAATGAGCAGTTCTTC
>TRBV5-1|NA|TRBD2|TRBJ2-7
CASSRLAGGPGFEQYF
TGCGCCAGCAGCAGACTAGCGGGAGGGCCAGGATTCGAGCAGTACTTC
>TRBV7-2|few|NA|TRBJ1-1
CASSRRVMNTEAFF
TGTGCCAGCAGCCGTAGGGTAATGAACACTGAAGCTTTCTTT
>TRBV4-3|NA|NA|TRBJ2-1
CASSQEGTAYNEQFF
TGCGCCAGCAGCCAAGAGGGGACGGCCTACAATGAGCAGTTCTTC
>TRBV7-9|many|NA|TRBJ2-1
CASSFPRLPSSYNEQFF
TGTGCCAGCAGCTTTCCTCGACTCCCGAGCTCCTACAATGAGCAGTTCTTC
>TRBV20-1|NA|TRBD2|TRBJ2-7
CSARDLIAGYEQYF
TGCAGTGCTAGAGATCTGATAGCGGGCTACGAGCAGTACTTC
>TRBV18|few|NA|TRBJ1-3
CASSPTGLRGSPGNTIYF
TGTGCCAGCTCACCAACAGGGCTTCGCGGGAGCCCGGGAAACACCATATATTTT